The 15 T cell receptor beta chains given below trace back to one sample, sequenced in a study of low-dose radiotherapy and immunotherapy resistance in tumors. With TRAV- and TRBV-specific primers, first-strand cDNA was made, covering the alpha and beta chains. TCR amplification used roughly 18 PCR cycles, a constant-region primer and a V-primer adapter. TCRdb fed the reads into MiXCR, producing one record per CDR3 protein. The sample consists of 13,000 or so distinct CDR3 sequences, roughly 75% of them appearing once. All receptors come from a human donor with advanced metastatic prostate, ovarian, gallbladder or colorectal cancer (not recorded which). This table probably holds off-target reads from a library built for another chain.

The chain uses TRBV4-1 and TRBJ1-2; D ambiguous. The length of the CDR3 is 14 residues. V lost 0 bases and J 2 bases, leaving 7 bases between the germline ends. CDR1 MGHRA and CDR2 YSYEKL come from the germline V gene. Here the CDR3 reads CASSQDHSNYGYTF. CDR3 sequence (DNA): TGCGCCAGCAGCCAAGATCACAGCAACTATGGCTACACCTTC.

The CDR3 sequence is CSAPVNYGYTF. In nucleotides, the CDR3 is TGCAGTGCCCCAGTTAACTATGGCTACACCTTC. This chain links TRBV20-1 with TRBJ1-2; D remains unclear. Trimming removed 6 bases from V and 1 base from J, with 6 bases in between. CDR3 length equals 11 residues. Germline lookup yields CDR1 DFQATT and CDR2 SNEGSKA (reference sequence).

This clonotype has more than one count but fewer than ten. The chain employs TRBV18 and TRBJ2-5; no reliable D call. V lost 3 bases, J lost 5 bases, and 7 bases lay in between. Per the germline V gene, CDR1 is KGHSH and CDR2 is LQKENI. CDR3 length equals 12 residues. CDR3 sequence reads: CASSPRQETQYF. In nucleotides, the CDR3 is TGTGCCAGCTCACCCAGGCAGGAGACCCAGTACTTC.

This chain links TRBV5-1 with TRBJ2-1; 9 bases match TRBD2. The V gene end was trimmed by 6 bases and the J gene end by 5 bases; junction bases not matched to a gene: 6. Germline CDR1 is SGHRS and CDR2 is YFSETQ. CDR3 length: 14 amino acids. CDR3 amino acids: CASTYSGGHNEQFF. In nucleotides, the CDR3 is TGCGCCAGCACCTATAGCGGGGGCCACAATGAGCAGTTCTTC.

This chain connects TRBV5-1 to TRBJ1-1, with 9 bases matching TRBD1. Germline V gene data show CDR1 as SGHRS and CDR2 as YFSETQ. Trimming removed 3 bases from V and 7 bases from J; junction bases left unmatched: 10. This CDR3 is built from 15 residues. CDR3 sequence reads: CASSSGTGSEREAFF. The CDR3 nucleotides are TGCGCCAGCAGCTCGGGGACAGGGTCGGAGCGTGAAGCTTTCTTT.

V and J are TRBV5-1 and TRBJ1-2, with D possibly being TRBD1 (6 bases). CDR3 length equals 14 residues. Trimming stripped 4 bases from V and 4 bases from J, with 14 bases between. CDR1 and CDR2 (germline): SGHRS, YFSETQ. CDR3 loop: CASSDTQGPYGYTF. The CDR3 region has the DNA TGCGCCAGCAGCGACACTCAGGGGCCCTATGGCTACACCTTC.

The CDR3 here is CASSLDRHGGYTF. The CDR3 bases are TGTGCCAGCAGCTTGGACAGACATGGCGGCTACACCTTC. V and J are TRBV5-4 and TRBJ1-2, with D unclear. CDR1 is SGHNT and CDR2 is YYREEE in the germline V gene (reference sequence). V shed 0 bases and J shed 8 bases, with 11 bases lying between them. The CDR3 sequence is 13 residues long.

The CDR3 coding sequence is TGCAGTGCTAGACCTGGGACTAGCGTTAAGACCCAGTACTTC. Encoded protein: CSARPGTSVKTQYF. The V and J genes are TRBV20-1 and TRBJ2-5; the match to TRBD2 covers 10 bases. V trimming: 2 bases; J trimming: 6 bases; junction bases outside the gene matches: 6. Germline-derived CDR1 and CDR2 are DFQATT and SNEGSKA (reference sequence). The CDR3 covers 14 residues.

The chain links TRBV20-1 to TRBJ1-5; D remains unclear. CDR1 is DFQATT and CDR2 is SNEGSKA in the germline V gene (reference sequence). Trimming shortened V by 3 bases and J by 4 bases, and 7 bases separated the two germline ends. CDR3 length: 12 amino acids. This CDR3 is CSASQTNQPQHF. For the CDR3, the DNA is TGCAGTGCTAGCCAGACAAATCAGCCCCAGCATTTT.

Here the CDR3 DNA reads TGTGCCAGCAGCTTAGCCCCGGGGGGGCCAACGTACGGCACAGATACGCAGTATTTT. Translating gives CASSLAPGGPTYGTDTQYF. The chain links TRBV11-2 to TRBJ2-3, with 8 nucleotides matching TRBD2. The CDR3 is made up of 19 amino acids. V was pared by 1 base and J by 1 base, with 13 bases of the junction left unmatched. CDR1 is SGHAT, CDR2 FQNNGV, per germline.

CDR3 region: CSVVVPAKETQYF. DNA of the CDR3: TGCAGCGTTGTAGTACCGGCAAAAGAGACCCAGTACTTC. The chain carries TRBV29-1 and TRBJ2-5; D uncertain. The CDR3 length is 13 residues. Trimming removed 4 bases from V and 3 bases from J, with 12 bases in between. Germline assignment: CDR1 SQVTM and CDR2 ANQGSEA.

V and J are TRBV5-4 and TRBJ2-1; 11 bases match TRBD1. From germline, CDR1 is SGHNT and CDR2 YYREEE (reference sequence). CDR3 size: 14 residues. V gave up 4 bases and J gave up 7 bases; unmatched junction bases: 4. The CDR3 DNA follows: TGTGCCAGCAGCCGGACAGGGGGCGGGAATGAGCAGTTCTTC. Translation: CASSRTGGGNEQFF.

The chain employs TRBV7-8 and TRBJ2-7, with TRBD2 identical over 14 bases. J lost 4 bases, V lost 1 base, and 6 bases had no gene match. CDR1 is SGHVS, CDR2 FQNEAQ, per germline. This CDR3 is 17 amino acids long. CDR3 DNA: TGTGCCAGCAGCTTAGTGCGACTAGCGGGGGGGAGGTACGAGCAGTACTTC. As protein: CASSLVRLAGGRYEQYF.

The chain recombines TRBV21-1 with TRBJ1-1. TRBV21-1 is classified as a pseudogene. The CDR3 extends over 14 amino acids. The DNA of the CDR3 is TGTGCCAGCAGCAAAGTGCAGGACCTCGCCGAAGCTTTCTTT. It specifies CASSKVQDLAEAFF.

The V call is TRBV5-5, the J call TRBJ2-5, with D hard to call. The CDR3 extends over 14 amino acids. The germline V and J ends were trimmed by 1 base and 5 bases, with 12 bases remaining between them. Germline CDR1 and CDR2: SGHKS and YYEKEE (reference sequence). The CDR3 DNA reads as TGTGCCAGCAGCTTGAGTGAGAGTAAGGAGACCCAGTACTTC. Translating gives CASSLSESKETQYF.